This entry is about one T cell receptor gamma chain. TCRdb fed the reads to CATT. Of around 560 gamma-chain clones listed, around two fifths were seen once; the top ten hold 30% to 40%. This entry is derived from a study of gamma-delta chains in newborns, infants, children. On the study more broadly: Microbial exposure reportedly drives polyclonal innate γδ T cell expansion after birth.

CDR1 is GITISATS and CDR2 is ISYDGTV in the germline V gene (reference sequence). This CDR3 is 13 amino acids long. The receptor was isolated from a child who was a newborn, infant or young child, either healthy, febrile or measles-vaccinated (not recorded which). TRGV9 is the V gene, and the J gene was not called. Material: blood. In DNA form, the CDR3 reads TGTGCCTTGTGGGGGTTGAATAATAAAAACAAACTATTT. It encodes CALWGLNNKNKLF.